This T cell receptor beta chain was sequenced during a study of blood T cell repertoires in COVID-19. Germline CDR1 and CDR2: MNHEY and SVGAGI. The CDR3 extends over 14 amino acids. Trimming cost V 6 bases and J 3 bases, with 11 bases left between them. In this sample, this clone turned up a few times. In the original processing: Quantification of nucleated cells was approximated via reference gene primer amplification. The method was immunoSEQ multiplex PCR; TCRdb's version includes in-frame clones alone and lacks a portion of them. The DNA was the basis for D and trimming; V, J and clone size are from that table. The table lists 160,000 or so clones, 84% of them singletons.

The source is a woman aged 80 or older with acute or convalescent COVID-19. The chain has TRBV6-5 and TRBJ1-4; D uncertain. Sequences were obtained from peripheral blood. CDR3 in DNA: TGTGCCAGCAGCGACACTGGTGCTAATGAAAAACTGTTTTTT. Its translation: CASSDTGANEKLFF.